This T cell receptor (beta chain) came from a study of T cells in Graves' hyperthyroidism and ophthalmopathy. Study details: Upon initial diagnosis and before any treatment, peripheral blood was collected.

Amplified regions were TCR beta CDR3 sequences from RNA transcripts. Carried out on the TCR CDR3, a first-round RT-PCR used the HTBI primer set. Using its own MiXCR run on the multiplex PCR reads, TCRdb lists one record per CDR3 protein. The sample contains about 290,000 distinct CDR3 sequences, 13% of which appear only once. Uncontrolled infection, other autoimmune disease, pregnancy and lactation each barred patients from inclusion. The authors obtained PBMCs from roughly 10 ml of fresh peripheral blood. Looked up from germline, CDR1 is DFQATT and CDR2 is SNEGSKA (reference sequence). The V and J ends lost 3 bases and 1 base, in that order; junction bases with no gene match: 12. The CDR3 length is 16 residues. Broader study findings: Most expanded thyroid clonotypes above 0.001 also appeared in blood.

This clonotype was picked up many times. Its antigen is as yet unknown. Material: blood. This chain uses TRBV20-1 with TRBJ2-7, with 7 nucleotides matching TRBD2. This receptor was taken from a woman aged 25 to 39 with Graves' hyperthyroidism that later progressed to Graves' ophthalmopathy. CDR3 loop: CSASGMGGEGSYEQYF. The CDR3 DNA follows: TGCAGTGCTAGTGGGATGGGGGGGGAGGGGTCCTACGAGCAGTACTTC.